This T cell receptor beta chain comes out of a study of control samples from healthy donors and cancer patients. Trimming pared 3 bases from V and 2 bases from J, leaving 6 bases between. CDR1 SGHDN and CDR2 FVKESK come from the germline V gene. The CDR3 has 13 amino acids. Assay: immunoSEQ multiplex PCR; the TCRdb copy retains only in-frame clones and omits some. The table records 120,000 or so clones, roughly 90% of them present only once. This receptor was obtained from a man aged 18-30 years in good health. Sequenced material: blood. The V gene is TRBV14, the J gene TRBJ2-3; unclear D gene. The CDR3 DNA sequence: TGTGCCAGCAGCCACGGGTTCACAGATACGCAGTATTTT. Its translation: CASSHGFTDTQYF. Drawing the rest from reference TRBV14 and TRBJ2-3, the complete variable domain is EAGVTQFPSHSVIEKGQTVTLRCDPISGHDNLYWYRRVMGKEIKFLLHFVKESKQDESGMPNNRFLAERTGGTYSTLKVQPAELEDSGVYFCASSHGFTDTQYFGPGTRLTVL.